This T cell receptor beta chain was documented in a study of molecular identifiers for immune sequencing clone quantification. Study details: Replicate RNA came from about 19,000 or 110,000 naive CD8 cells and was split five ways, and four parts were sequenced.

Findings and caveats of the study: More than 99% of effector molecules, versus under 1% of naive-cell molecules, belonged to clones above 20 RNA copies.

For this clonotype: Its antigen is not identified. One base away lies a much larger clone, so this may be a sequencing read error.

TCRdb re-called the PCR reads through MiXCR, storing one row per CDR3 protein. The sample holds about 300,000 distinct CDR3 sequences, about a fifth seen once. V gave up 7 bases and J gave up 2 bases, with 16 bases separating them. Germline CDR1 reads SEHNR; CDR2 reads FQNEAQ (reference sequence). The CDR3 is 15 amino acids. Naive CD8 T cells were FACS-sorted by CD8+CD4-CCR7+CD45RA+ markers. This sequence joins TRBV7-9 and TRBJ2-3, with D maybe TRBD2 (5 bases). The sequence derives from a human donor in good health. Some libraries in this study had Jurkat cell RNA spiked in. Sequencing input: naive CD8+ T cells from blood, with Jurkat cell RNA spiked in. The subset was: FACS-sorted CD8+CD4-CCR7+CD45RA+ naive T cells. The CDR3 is CASNRPGRDTDTQYF. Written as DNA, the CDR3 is TGTGCCAGCAACCGCCCCGGACGGGACACAGATACGCAGTATTTT.